Sequencing of this TCR beta chain was carried out in a study of CD8 T cells in ankylosing spondylitis. Study-level points and caveats: Researchers reportedly found disease-linked clones significantly enriched in matched ankylosing spondylitis synovial fluid.

Each CDR3 protein is one row after TCRdb ran MiXCR on the 5' RACE reads. The sample holds 150,000 to 250,000 distinct CDR3 sequences; 13% are singletons and the top ten take about 17%. For this clonotype: As yet, its antigen is unknown.

Losses at the gene ends were 4 bases for V and 9 bases for J; bases not matched to a gene: 8. CDR3 length: 15 amino acids. This receptor was taken from a male donor with ankylosing spondylitis or in good health (not recorded which). V usage is TRBV12-3 or TRBV12-4 and J usage is TRBJ2-1, with 11 positions matching TRBD1. Sequenced material: blood, either unsorted or a sorted T cell fraction (not recorded which). As DNA, the CDR3 is TGTGCCAGCAGTTGGGGACAGGGGGGATGGGGTGAGCAGTTCTTC. Translated: CASSWGQGGWGEQFF.